Listed below are T cell receptor beta chains from one sample, sequenced in a study of T cells in Graves' hyperthyroidism and ophthalmopathy. TCRdb re-called the multiplex PCR reads with MiXCR, one entry per CDR3 protein. The profile shows some 570,000 distinct CDR3 sequences, over 15% of them singletons. Sequenced: blood. The receptor source for this set is a woman aged 18-29 years with Graves' ophthalmopathy. CDR3s include the opening cysteine and the closing phenylalanine or tryptophan. The order of the fields is J gene, V gene, D gene, clone size, CDR3 DNA, CDR3 protein. D genes are given only for firm matches. Only some rows state a clone size, as once, few, many or a class for expanded clones.

TRBJ1-5 | TRBV27 | TRBD1 | many | TGTGCCAGCAGTCATGGGGACAGGGGGAGCAATCAGCCCCAGCATTTT | CASSHGDRGSNQPQHF
TRBJ2-1 | TRBV6-2/TRBV6-3 | . | . | TGTGCCAGCATTGGCTTTAATGAGCAGTTCTTC | CASIGFNEQFF
TRBJ1-1 | TRBV20-1 | . | many | TGCAGTGCTCTTCAAGGAGATGAAGCTTTCTTT | CSALQGDEAFF
TRBJ2-1 | TRBV5-6 | . | many | TGTGCCAGCAGTCTCCCAGGGGCGGGAGATTACAATGAGCAGTTCTTC | CASSLPGAGDYNEQFF
TRBJ1-1 | TRBV7-3 | . | . | TGTGCCAGCAGCTTCGAGTTGAACACTGAAGCTTTCTTT | CASSFELNTEAFF
TRBJ1-2 | TRBV20-1 | TRBD1 | few | TGCAGTGCTGTTGATACAGGGGGCAGGGGTGGCTACACCTTC | CSAVDTGGRGGYTF
TRBJ1-5 | TRBV24-1 | TRBD1 | . | TGTGCCACCATTTCACAGGGGGCGAGCAATCAGCCCCAGCATTTT | CATISQGASNQPQHF
TRBJ1-5 | TRBV4-1 | . | . | TGCGCCAGCAGCCTAACCCCGGCGGGGGGCGGGAATCAGCCCCAGCATTTT | CASSLTPAGGGNQPQHF
TRBJ2-1 | TRBV11-2 | TRBD2 | many | TGTGCCAGCAGCTTCCGAGCGGGAGTGGTCAATGAGCAGTTCTTC | CASSFRAGVVNEQFF
TRBJ1-1 | TRBV5-1 | . | many | TGCGCCAGCAGCTTGGATGGGAGACCGAACACTGAAGCTTTCTTT | CASSLDGRPNTEAFF
TRBJ2-1 | TRBV5-1 | . | few | TGCGCCAGCAGCTTGGAGGCCGTGGAGCAGTTCTTC | CASSLEAVEQFF
TRBJ2-7 | TRBV20-1 | . | many | TGCAGTGCTAGTTACGCAGGGAACCTAGACGAGCAGTACTTC | CSASYAGNLDEQYF
TRBJ2-2 | TRBV7-8 | . | few | TGTGCCAGCAGCTTAGGTTACAGGGTTGGCGGGGAGCTGTTTTTT | CASSLGYRVGGELFF
TRBJ2-7 | TRBV6-1 | . | . | TGTGCCAGCAGTCGCGGGGTCTCCTACGAGCAGCACTTC | CASSRGVSYEQHF
TRBJ2-3 | TRBV7-8 | . | many | TGTGCCAGCAGCTTAAAACATTGGCAGCCTAGCACAGATACGCAGTATTTT | CASSLKHWQPSTDTQYF
TRBJ2-3 | TRBV4-3 | . | few | TGCGCCAGCAGCCCCCAATCCGGGAGAGGGGATACGCAGTATTTT | CASSPQSGRGDTQYF
TRBJ1-2 | TRBV7-2 | . | many | TGTGCCAGCAGCTTAGAAGGTTTCGGCTACACCTTC | CASSLEGFGYTF
TRBJ2-1 | TRBV9 | TRBD2 | many | TGTGCCAGCAGCGGGACTAGCGGGATATACAATGAGCAGTTCTTC | CASSGTSGIYNEQFF
TRBJ2-1 | TRBV6-1 | . | many | TGTGCCAGCAGATCGGTTCGGGTTTATTGGAATGAGCAGTTCTTC | CASRSVRVYWNEQFF
TRBJ2-7 | TRBV28 | . | . | TGTGCCAGCAACACATTCGTAACCCACGAGCAGTACTTC | CASNTFVTHEQYF
TRBJ2-7 | TRBV27 | . | . | TGTGCCAGCAGTTTACGGGCGGGGGCCACTTCTTACGAGCAGTACTTC | CASSLRAGATSYEQYF
TRBJ2-7 | TRBV7-9 | . | . | TGTGCCAGCAGCTTAAATTCAGTGGAGAGCCCTACCTACGAGCAGTACTTC | CASSLNSVESPTYEQYF
TRBJ1-1 | TRBV19 | TRBD1 | few | TGTGCCAGTAGTCCGTACTTTACAGGGGGCGACACTGAAGCTTTCTTT | CASSPYFTGGDTEAFF
TRBJ2-3 | TRBV18 | . | few | TGTGCCAGCTCACCACTAATTAAGACGCAGTATTTT | CASSPLIKTQYF
TRBJ2-1 | TRBV5-4 | . | few | TGTGCCAGCAGCTTGCGGAGCTCCTACAATGAGCAGTTCTTC | CASSLRSSYNEQFF
TRBJ1-6 | TRBV14 | . | . | TGTGCCAGCAGCCAAGGAGGAGGGAAATATAATTCACCCCTCCACTTT | CASSQGGGKYNSPLHF
TRBJ2-3 | TRBV28 | TRBD1 | many | TGTGCCAGCAGTTTCGGGGACAGGGTGGTTATCGGGCTAACGGATACGCAGTATTTT | CASSFGDRVVIGLTDTQYF
TRBJ1-1 | TRBV19 | . | few | TGTGCCAGTAGCCTTTCCGACAGCATGAACACTGAAGCTTTCTTT | CASSLSDSMNTEAFF
TRBJ2-4 | TRBV5-5 | . | many | TGTGCCAGCAGCTCCACAGACCTGAACATTCAGTACTTC | CASSSTDLNIQYF
TRBJ2-7 | TRBV24-1 | TRBD1 | . | TGTGCCACCAGTGAGACAGGGTACCACGAGCAGTACTTC | CATSETGYHEQYF
TRBJ1-2 | TRBV7-9 | TRBD1 | . | TGTGCCAGCAGCTTACCCTCAGGGGGCCTTGAGGGCTACACCTTC | CASSLPSGGLEGYTF
TRBJ2-1 | TRBV4-3 | . | few | TGCGCCAGCAGCCAAGATTCGCAGGGCCCTAGCTCCTACAATGAGCAGTTCTTC | CASSQDSQGPSSYNEQFF
TRBJ1-6 | TRBV28 | . | few | TGTGCCAGCAGTAGTTCAGGAAGGGCCTATAATTCACCCCTCCACTTT | CASSSSGRAYNSPLHF
TRBJ1-1 | TRBV13 | . | many | TGTGCCAGCAGCTTAAAGGGGAAGAACACTGAAGCTTTCTTT | CASSLKGKNTEAFF
TRBJ2-7 | TRBV27 | . | . | TGTGCCAGCAGTGAATCGAGTGCGGGCAAGTCCTACGGGCAGTACTTC | CASSESSAGKSYGQYF
TRBJ1-5 | TRBV20-1 | . | few | TGCAGTGCTAGAGATGCTACCCTGACCCAGAATCAGCCCCAGCATTTT | CSARDATLTQNQPQHF
TRBJ2-1 | TRBV29-1 | . | . | TGCAGCGCCTCCAATAATAAGCAGTTCTTC | CSASNNKQFF
TRBJ2-1 | TRBV7-2 | TRBD2 | many | TGTGCCAGCAGCTGGGGACTAGCGGGAGGCCACTCCTACAATGAGCAGTTCTTC | CASSWGLAGGHSYNEQFF
TRBJ2-1 | TRBV12-3/TRBV12-4 | . | many | TGTGCCAGCAGTTTTGCGTCCGACAATGAGCAGTTCTTC | CASSFASDNEQFF
TRBJ1-5 | TRBV4-3 | . | few | TGCGCCAGCAGCCAAGTTGGGGGGGCTGTAGATCAGCCCCAGCATTTT | CASSQVGGAVDQPQHF
TRBJ1-2 | TRBV9 | TRBD1 | few | TGTGCCAGCAGCGTAGTAGATCGTGGGACAGGGGTACGCTACACCTTC | CASSVVDRGTGVRYTF
TRBJ2-7 | TRBV6-2/TRBV6-3 | . | many | TGTGCCAGCAGTTACTCGTCCGGGAGCAACTACGAGCAGTACTTC | CASSYSSGSNYEQYF
TRBJ1-1 | TRBV18 | . | many | TGTGCCAGCTCCCCCCGGACAGATGGAACTGAAGCTTTCTTT | CASSPRTDGTEAFF
TRBJ2-5 | TRBV12-3/TRBV12-4 | TRBD2 | . | TGTGCCAGCAGCCCCGGACTAGCGGGGACTCAGTACTTC | CASSPGLAGTQYF
TRBJ1-1 | TRBV19 | . | few | TGTGCCAGTAGTATAGACACGAACACTGAAGCTTTCTTT | CASSIDTNTEAFF
TRBJ1-1 | TRBV4-2 | . | many | TGTGCCAGCAGCCAAGATTTGCGGGACATGAACACTGAAGCTTTCTTT | CASSQDLRDMNTEAFF
TRBJ2-7 | TRBV12-3/TRBV12-4 | . | few | TGTGCCAGCAGCCAGTTCTTAGGACTAACCTACGAGCAGTACTTC | CASSQFLGLTYEQYF
TRBJ1-6 | TRBV12-3/TRBV12-4 | . | few | TGTGCCAGCAGGGACAGTTTGCGTTCACCCCTCCACTTT | CASRDSLRSPLHF
TRBJ2-7 | TRBV28 | TRBD1 | few | TGTGCCAGCAGTTTGATTGGGTGGACAGGGGGCAACTACGAGCAGTACTTC | CASSLIGWTGGNYEQYF
TRBJ1-2 | TRBV28 | TRBD1 | few | TGTGCCAGCAGTTTATCGCCCATGGGACAGGTCTATGGCTACACCTTC | CASSLSPMGQVYGYTF
TRBJ2-1 | TRBV13 | TRBD2 | many | TGTGCCAGCAGCTTAACTAGCGGCAATGAGCAGTTCTTC | CASSLTSGNEQFF
TRBJ2-3 | TRBV10-3 | TRBD2 | once | TGTGCCATCAATAAGGGACTAGCGGGAGTTGATACGCAGTATTTT | CAINKGLAGVDTQYF
TRBJ1-2 | TRBV20-1 | TRBD1 | . | TGCAGTGCTACCCGGGACAGGCTGCGCTATGGCTACACCTTC | CSATRDRLRYGYTF
TRBJ1-4 | TRBV28 | . | many | TGTGCCAGCAGGTCTGGGGGGCGCGAGAATGAAAAACTGTTTTTT | CASRSGGRENEKLFF
TRBJ2-1 | TRBV5-1 | . | . | TGCGCCAGCAGCCCAACCTTAAATACAGGGATTGGCAATGAGCAGTTCTTC | CASSPTLNTGIGNEQFF
TRBJ1-3 | TRBV2 | . | . | TGTGCCAGCAGTGAAGGGTCGGGGTATTTTGGAAACACCATATATTTT | CASSEGSGYFGNTIYF
TRBJ2-1 | TRBV7-9 | TRBD2 | many | TGTGCCAGCAGCTTACTCGGGACTAGTCGTTACAATGAGCAGTTCTTC | CASSLLGTSRYNEQFF
TRBJ2-7 | TRBV6-2/TRBV6-3 | . | many | TGTGCCAGCAGTTACCTGGAGAGCTCCTACGAGCAGTACTTC | CASSYLESSYEQYF
TRBJ2-2 | TRBV7-3 | TRBD1 | many | TGTGCCAGCAGCTGGGACAGGGGCACCGGGGAGCTGTTTTTT | CASSWDRGTGELFF